This note documents a single T cell receptor beta chain sequence. Trimming took 4 bases from V and 3 from J, leaving 14 bases between them. CDR3 length equals 15 residues. Germline CDR1 reads SGHKS; CDR2 reads YYEKEE (reference sequence). This record comes from a study of blood T cell repertoires in COVID-19. Study background: Sites in the United States, Italy and Spain provided acute and convalescent COVID-19 samples. From T cells, B-cell-depleted T cells, or PBMCs came the material, which was cDNA or gDNA.

In the original processing: Amplification with reference gene primers provided the estimates of nucleated cell counts. The assay was immunoSEQ multiplex PCR, and TCRdb's table has in-frame clones only and misses some. That table is the source of V, J and clone size, and D and trimming were worked out from the DNA. This table holds some 670,000 clones, over 80% found once. This clonotype was sampled from a woman between 18 and 30 years old with acute or convalescent COVID-19. The sequencing sample was made of peripheral blood. The V and J genes are TRBV5-5 and TRBJ1-5; perhaps TRBD1 as D (6 bases). The CDR3 protein is CASSPETGPNQPQHF. The CDR3 DNA sequence: TGTGCCAGCAGCCCAGAGACAGGTCCCAATCAGCCCCAGCATTTT.